These 21 T cell receptor beta chains were all obtained from the same sample, sequenced in a study of cytomegalovirus exposure and HLA in healthy donors. PCR was performed using 60 Vbeta and 13 Jbeta primers. Using immunoSEQ multiplex PCR, the repertoire was profiled, and TCRdb retains in-frame clones only, with some absent. This table has some 110,000 clones, 79% appearing once. Input material: PBMCs. These receptors all come from a man aged 25 to 40 in good health and CMV-seropositive.

The chain recombines TRBV29-1 with TRBJ1-2; D is uncertain. The V gene's germline CDR1 is SQVTM and CDR2 ANQGSEA. This CDR3 has 8 amino acids. V was shortened by 4 bases and J by 12 bases, with 6 bases between the two germline ends. CDR3 DNA: TGCAGCGTTGTCGGGGACACCTTC. This sequence encodes CSVVGDTF.

The CDR3 DNA is TGCGCCAGCAGCCAAGATCGGGGGATCTATGGCTACACCTTC. Protein product: CASSQDRGIYGYTF. V and J are TRBV4-3 and TRBJ1-2; TRBD1 is a possible D gene (5 bases). CDR3 length equals 14 residues. The germline CDR1 and CDR2 sequences are LGHNA and YSLEER. The ends were cut back, 0 bases at V and 4 bases at J, with 9 bases in the middle.

The sample holds one count of this clone. The chain links TRBV7-9 to TRBJ2-7; 9 bases map to TRBD2. Germline CDR1 reads SEHNR; CDR2 reads FQNEAQ (reference sequence). The CDR3 is made up of 17 amino acids. The junction had 13 bases not matched to a gene; V was cut back by 4 bases and J by 3 bases. CDR3 nucleotides: TGTGCCAGCAGCTCCCTCGAGGCCCCTAGCGGGATCTACGAGCAGTACTTC. Translating it yields CASSSLEAPSGIYEQYF.

V is TRBV4-1 and J is TRBJ2-5; the D gene is possibly TRBD2 (6 bases). The CDR3 length is 14 residues. Germline values: CDR1 MGHRA, CDR2 YSYEKL. V was clipped by 1 base and J by 4 bases, with 10 bases between them. CDR3: CASSQAGALETQYF. The CDR3 nucleotides read TGCGCCAGCAGCCAAGCGGGAGCCCTAGAGACCCAGTACTTC.

This chain links TRBV19 with TRBJ2-5; maybe TRBD1 (6 bases). The V end lost 8 bases, the J end lost 4 bases, and 14 bases lay between the germline ends. The CDR3 is 13 residues long. Germline CDR1 is LNHDA and CDR2 is SQIVND (reference sequence). The DNA of the CDR3 is TGTGCCAGTGGGGAACAGGGACCAGAGACCCAGTACTTC. Amino acids: CASGEQGPETQYF.

This chain links TRBV7-2 with TRBJ2-2, with 9 bases matching TRBD1. Losses at the gene ends were 5 bases for V and 2 bases for J; bases not matched to a gene: 9. CDR3 length: 17 residues. Germline V gene data show CDR1 as SGHTA and CDR2 as FQGNSA. The CDR3 nucleotides are TGTGCCAGCAGCCGTCGACAGGGGGTGGATAACACCGGGGAGCTGTTTTTT. Its protein is CASSRRQGVDNTGELFF.

The rearrangement joins TRBV28 to TRBJ1-2; maybe TRBD1 (6 bases). Germline V gene lookup returns CDR1 MDHEN and CDR2 SYDVKM. CDR3 length: 13 residues. The V and J ends lost 0 bases and 7 bases respectively, with 9 bases between them. This CDR3 reads CASSLWDSRGYTF. CDR3 coding DNA: TGTGCCAGCAGTTTATGGGACAGTCGTGGCTACACCTTC.

This sequence joins TRBV2 and TRBJ1-2; no definite D call. CDR1 is SNHLY, CDR2 FYNNEI, per germline. The CDR3 spans 10 residues. The V gene lost 6 bases and the J gene lost 7 bases, with 6 bases spanning the gap. The CDR3 is CASREVGYTF. The CDR3 region has the DNA TGTGCCAGCAGGGAGGTTGGCTACACCTTC. The full variable domain, rest sourced from reference TRBV2 and TRBJ1-2, is EPEVTQTPSHQVTQMGQEVILRCVPISNHLYFYWYRQILGQKVEFLVSFYNNEISEKSEIFDDQFSVERPDGSNFTLKIRSTKLEDSAMYFCASREVGYTFGSGTRLTVV.

The chain joins TRBV5-6 to TRBJ2-5; 10 bases line up with TRBD1. The DNA end lines up better with TRBJ2-7; the J call may be wrong. Germline V gives CDR1 SGHDT, CDR2 YYEEEE. The CDR3 covers 16 residues. As DNA, the CDR3 is TGTGCCAGCAGCTTGGATTGGACAGGGGGCTCCTACGAGCAGTACTTC. This gives the protein CASSLDWTGGSYEQYF.

The J gene is TRBJ1-2, the V gene TRBV5-4, with TRBD1 as a possible D gene (6 bases). CDR3 length equals 13 residues. V lost 4 bases to trimming and J lost 1 base, with 8 bases between them. In germline, CDR1 is SGHNT, CDR2 YYREEE (reference sequence). The CDR3 coding sequence is TGTGCCAGCAGCCCGGACAGTAACTATGGCTACACCTTC. Its protein is CASSPDSNYGYTF.

The J gene is TRBJ2-3, the V gene TRBV9; D may be TRBD2 (5 bases). V was pared by 3 bases and J by 4 bases, with 18 bases between. The germline CDR1 and CDR2 sequences are SGDLS and YYNGEE. The CDR3 sequence is 16 residues long. The CDR3 loop is CASSASMSRRPDTQYF. The CDR3 DNA sequence: TGTGCCAGCAGCGCGTCAATGAGCCGGAGGCCAGATACGCAGTATTTT.

This clone has more than one count but fewer than ten. The V call is TRBV5-6, the J call TRBJ2-7; TRBD1 is a possible D gene (6 bases). Germline assignment: CDR1 SGHDT and CDR2 YYEEEE. The CDR3 length is 14 residues. Between the trimmed V and J ends, which lost 0 bases and 4 bases, there was a span of 11 bases. CDR3 bases: TGTGCCAGCAGCTTGGGGGGGCTAGGTTACGAGCAGTACTTC. It codes for CASSLGGLGYEQYF.

A single count supports this clone. The J gene is TRBJ2-3, the V gene TRBV30, with D perhaps matching TRBD2 (5 bases). CDR3 size: 14 residues. From germline, CDR1 is GTSNPN and CDR2 SVGIG (reference sequence). V lost 4 bases and J lost 5, with 16 bases in between. This chain's CDR3 is CAWTRSNGIDTQYF. The CDR3 nucleotides read TGTGCCTGGACTCGGAGTAACGGGATAGATACGCAGTATTTT.

A remark on this clone: Other DNA variants within this sample encode the same CDR3. This chain connects TRBV7-9 to TRBJ1-1; D uncertain. CDR3 size: 13 residues. Trimming shortened V by 3 bases and J by 2 bases, and 7 bases separated the two germline ends. Germline V CDR1 and CDR2: SEHNR, FQNEAQ (reference sequence). The CDR3 region has the DNA TGTGCCAGCAGCTTTAGTGGTAACACTGAAGCTTTCTTT. It codes for CASSFSGNTEAFF.

This rearrangement joins TRBV9 to TRBJ2-3; tentative D call: TRBD1 (5 bases). Germline CDR1 SGDLS, CDR2 YYNGEE. The ends were cut back, 3 bases at V and 9 bases at J, with 8 bases in the middle. The CDR3 runs 11 residues. Here the CDR3 reads CASSAGSTQYF. The CDR3 nucleotides read TGTGCCAGCAGCGCAGGGTCCACGCAGTATTTT.

J is TRBJ1-6 and V is TRBV7-6; possibly TRBD1 for D (5 bases). There are 15 residues in the CDR3. Germline V gives CDR1 SGHVS, CDR2 FNYEAQ. V was cut by 1 base and J by 10 bases, with 14 bases left in between. CDR3 region: CASSLGGTGVSPLHF. Written as DNA, the CDR3 is TGTGCCAGCAGCTTAGGAGGAACAGGAGTATCACCCCTCCACTTT.

The chain uses TRBV6-1 and TRBJ2-1, with 7 bases matching TRBD2. This CDR3 contains 15 residues. Germline CDR1 reads MNHNS; CDR2 reads SASEGT. V shed 1 base, J shed 8 bases, and the junction held 8 bases outside the gene matches. CDR3 sequence: CASSEGGGTSYEQFF. CDR3 nucleotides: TGTGCCAGCAGTGAAGGGGGAGGGACTTCTTATGAGCAGTTCTTC.

J is TRBJ2-7 and V is TRBV14, with TRBD1 identical over 12 bases. The germline V gene has CDR1 SGHDN and CDR2 FVKESK. V dropped 4 bases and J dropped 5; count of bases not matched to a gene: 6. The CDR3 totals 15 residues. CDR3 DNA: TGTGCCAGCAGCCGACTGGGACAGGGGGCCAACGAGCAGTACTTC. Amino acids: CASSRLGQGANEQYF.

The chain is built from TRBV27 and TRBJ2-3, with 11 positions matching TRBD2. CDR3 size: 18 residues. Germline V lookup: CDR1 MNHEY, CDR2 SMNVEV (reference sequence). Unmatched junction bases numbered 9, after V lost 4 bases and J lost 0 bases. This CDR3 is CASSSPLTSGTSTDTQYF. DNA of the CDR3: TGTGCCAGCAGTTCCCCCCTGACTAGCGGGACTAGCACAGATACGCAGTATTTT.

This clone was recorded a few times. The V and J genes are TRBV7-8 and TRBJ2-5; a possible D gene is TRBD1 (6 bases). Germline V CDR1 and CDR2: SGHVS, FQNEAQ. This CDR3 has 17 amino acids. V lost 6 bases and J lost 0, with 20 bases in between. The CDR3 here is CASSSKYLRDNQETQYF. The CDR3 bases are TGTGCCAGCAGTTCGAAATACCTCAGGGACAACCAAGAGACCCAGTACTTC.

The chain has TRBV9 and TRBJ2-5; no clear D. The J call is in doubt because the DNA end fits TRBJ2-7 better. CDR3 length equals 15 residues. In germline, CDR1 is SGDLS, CDR2 YYNGEE. The CDR3 loop reads CASSVGTAISYEQYF. The CDR3 DNA sequence: TGTGCCAGCAGCGTAGGAACCGCCATCTCCTACGAGCAGTACTTC.